A selection of T cell receptor beta chains follows, all from one sample in a study of Graves' ophthalmopathy and Graves' hyperthyroidism. One entry per CDR3 protein results from TCRdb running MiXCR on the multiplex PCR reads. Among about 1.1 million distinct CDR3 sequences listed, around a third were seen once. Sequences were obtained from peripheral blood or thyroid tissue (not recorded which). These TCRs come from an adult man with Graves' hyperthyroidism. Each CDR3 is given with its conserved first and last residue. A D gene is named only where the DNA matches it firmly. A clone size is listed for some rows: how often the clone was seen (once, few, many), or a class if it is expanded.

J gene	V gene	clone size	D gene	CDR3 DNA	CDR3 protein
TRBJ2-7	TRBV30	NA	NA	TGTGCCTGGAGTCGCTCAATCTACGAGCAGTACTTC	CAWSRSIYEQYF
TRBJ1-2	TRBV9	NA	NA	TGTGCCAGCAGCGTAGACGGGGCGGGGGGCTACACCTTC	CASSVDGAGGYTF
TRBJ1-2	TRBV15	many	NA	TGTGCCACCAGCAGCCCTATCCCCGACAGTCATGGCTACACCTTC	CATSSPIPDSHGYTF
TRBJ1-5	TRBV7-9	many	TRBD1	TGTGCCAGCAGCTCAGGACAGGGGGCGAGAATTCAGCCCCAGCATTTT	CASSSGQGARIQPQHF
TRBJ2-2	TRBV12-5	NA	TRBD2	TGTGCTAGTGGTTCCGGGACTAGCAGGGTCACCGGGGAGCTGTTTTTT	CASGSGTSRVTGELFF
TRBJ2-2	TRBV19	few	TRBD2	TGTGCCAGTAATACCCCCGGGACTAGCTACACCGGGGAGCTGTTTTTT	CASNTPGTSYTGELFF
TRBJ2-5	TRBV14	many	TRBD1	TGTGCCAGCAGCCGACGGGACAGGGGTTTTGAGACCCAGTACTTC	CASSRRDRGFETQYF
TRBJ1-2	TRBV25-1	NA	TRBD1	TGTGCCAGCAGCGTCCCGGGACAGGGGGCGGGAGGCTACACCTTC	CASSVPGQGAGGYTF
TRBJ2-7	TRBV7-9	NA	TRBD1	TGTGCCAGCAGCACATTAGGGACAGAAAGCGAGCAGTACTTC	CASSTLGTESEQYF
TRBJ2-2	TRBV11-2	many	NA	TGTGCCAGCAGCCTCTCGGGCGTGAAGAACGGGGAGCTGTTTTTT	CASSLSGVKNGELFF
TRBJ1-2	TRBV10-2	NA	NA	TGCGCCATCAGTGGGGTTTTGTCAGGACGCGGCTACACCTTC	CAISGVLSGRGYTF
TRBJ1-6	TRBV20-1	many	NA	TGCAGTGCTAGAGAGGGGGGATCCCTCCACTTT	CSAREGGSLHF
TRBJ2-5	TRBV25-1	many	NA	TGTGCCAGCAGTGAGCTCAGGGTATCCGAGACCCAGTACTTC	CASSELRVSETQYF
TRBJ2-7	TRBV20-1	many	TRBD1	TGCAGTGCTAGAGCCGGGACAGTCTCCTACGAGCAGTACTTC	CSARAGTVSYEQYF
TRBJ1-5	TRBV12-3/TRBV12-4	few	TRBD1	TGTGCCAGCAGTCGTACAGGGGGCTTCGACAATCAGCCCCAGCATTTT	CASSRTGGFDNQPQHF
TRBJ1-4	TRBV20-1	few	NA	TGCAGTGCTGCGGACGGAGTAGTAGAAAAACTGTTTTTT	CSAADGVVEKLFF
TRBJ2-6	TRBV11-2	many	TRBD1	TGTGCCAGCAGCCTAAGGAGGACAGGGCTCTCTGGGGCCAACGTCCTGACTTTC	CASSLRRTGLSGANVLTF
TRBJ1-5	TRBV19	many	TRBD1	TGTGCCAGTAATGGAGGGGGCGGTCAGCCCCAGCATTTT	CASNGGGGQPQHF
TRBJ2-2	TRBV29-1	many	NA	TGCAGCGTGGGGTGGGGTACAGGGGAGCTGTTTTTT	CSVGWGTGELFF
TRBJ1-1	TRBV5-1	NA	TRBD1	TGCGCCAGCCAAACAGGGGGCCTCACTGAAGCTTTCTTT	CASQTGGLTEAFF
TRBJ2-7	TRBV29-1	few	TRBD2	TGCAGCGTTGAGGGGACTAGCGGGAATTACGAGCAGTACTTC	CSVEGTSGNYEQYF
TRBJ1-5	TRBV24-1	many	TRBD1	TGTGCCACCAGTGATTCACGGACAGGCTATAGCAATCAGCCCCAGCATTTT	CATSDSRTGYSNQPQHF
TRBJ2-7	TRBV7-2	few	TRBD2	TGTGCCAGCAGCCAAGTAGCGGGACCCTACGAGCAGTACTTC	CASSQVAGPYEQYF
TRBJ1-4	TRBV20-1	many	NA	TGCAGTGCACGGGATAATGAAAAACTGTTTTTT	CSARDNEKLFF
TRBJ1-4	TRBV5-4	NA	TRBD1	TGTGCCAGCAGCCGCAAGGGGGCAGATGAAAAACTGTTTTTT	CASSRKGADEKLFF
TRBJ1-2	TRBV20-1	few	TRBD1	TGCAGTGCCTCCGGACAGGGTCGCTATCCCTATGGCTACACCTTC	CSASGQGRYPYGYTF
TRBJ2-7	TRBV6-4	NA	NA	TGTGCCAGCAGTGCTAGGCGCCACGAGCAGTACTTC	CASSARRHEQYF
TRBJ2-7	TRBV9	once	TRBD1	TGTGCCAGCAGCGCATATCGTGGGGACAGAATTCACTACGAGCAGTACTTC	CASSAYRGDRIHYEQYF
TRBJ2-7	TRBV20-1	NA	TRBD2	TGCAGTGCTAGAGATCGCCATGCTAGCGGGAGAGGCGAGCAGTACTTC	CSARDRHASGRGEQYF
TRBJ1-2	TRBV14	few	TRBD1	TGTGCCAGCAGCCAAGGTCTGGGGGACAGCTATGGCTACACCTTC	CASSQGLGDSYGYTF
TRBJ1-1	TRBV7-8	many	NA	TGTGCCAGCAGTACGCCTGCGAGAAGGGGCGGAGGTACTGAAGCTTTCTTT	CASSTPARRGGGTEAFF
TRBJ2-1	TRBV15	NA	NA	TGTGCCACCAGCAGAGAGCAGAGCTCCTACAATGAGCAGTTCTTC	CATSREQSSYNEQFF
TRBJ1-5	TRBV5-1	few	TRBD1	TGCGCCAGCAGCCCGGGACAGGGATCGGGGCAGCCCCAGCATTTT	CASSPGQGSGQPQHF